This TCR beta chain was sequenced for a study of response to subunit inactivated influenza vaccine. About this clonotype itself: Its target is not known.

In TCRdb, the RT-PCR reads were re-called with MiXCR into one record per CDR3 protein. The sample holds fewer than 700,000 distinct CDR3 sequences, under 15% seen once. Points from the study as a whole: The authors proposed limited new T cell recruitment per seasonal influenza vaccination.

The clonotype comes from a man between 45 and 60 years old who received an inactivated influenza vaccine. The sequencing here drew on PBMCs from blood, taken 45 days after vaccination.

CDR3 DNA sequence: TGTGCCAGCATCAAAAACAGGGGAAATTCGCCCGAAGCTTTCTTT. Residues: CASIKNRGNSPEAFF. This chain connects TRBV28 to TRBJ1-1, with 7 bases aligning to TRBD1. Trimming took 7 bases from V and 8 from J; bases not matched to a gene: 16. This CDR3 has 15 amino acids. CDR1 and CDR2 (germline): MDHEN, SYDVKM.